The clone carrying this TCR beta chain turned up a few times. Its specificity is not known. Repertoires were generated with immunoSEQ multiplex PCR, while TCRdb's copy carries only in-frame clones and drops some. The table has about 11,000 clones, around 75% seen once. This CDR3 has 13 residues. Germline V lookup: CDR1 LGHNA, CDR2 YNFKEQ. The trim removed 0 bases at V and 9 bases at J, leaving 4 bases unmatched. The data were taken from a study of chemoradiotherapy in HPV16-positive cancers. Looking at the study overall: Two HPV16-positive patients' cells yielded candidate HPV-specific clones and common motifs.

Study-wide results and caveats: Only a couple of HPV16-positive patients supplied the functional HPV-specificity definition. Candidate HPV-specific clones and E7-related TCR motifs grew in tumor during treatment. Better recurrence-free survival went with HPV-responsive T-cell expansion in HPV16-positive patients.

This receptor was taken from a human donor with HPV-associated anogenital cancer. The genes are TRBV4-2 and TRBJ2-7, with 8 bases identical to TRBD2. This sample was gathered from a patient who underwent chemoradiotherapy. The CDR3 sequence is CASSQESGGVQYF. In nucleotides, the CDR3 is TGTGCCAGCAGCCAAGAGTCGGGAGGGGTGCAGTACTTC.